Presented here are 31 T cell receptor beta chains from one specimen sequenced in a study of blood T cell repertoires in COVID-19. Sequenced by immunoSEQ multiplex PCR; TCRdb stores in-frame clones only, minus some. This table has approximately 180,000 clones, around three quarters appearing once. The sequenced sample was PBMCs or T cells enriched from blood (not recorded which). The receptors were gathered from a woman aged 45-65 years with acute COVID-19.

The CDR3 loop reads CASSTPDRGRGYIQYF. Here the CDR3 DNA reads TGTGCCAGCAGCACTCCGGACAGGGGGAGAGGATACATTCAGTACTTC. The V and J genes are TRBV7-9 and TRBJ2-4; 10 bases are a match to TRBD1. The CDR3 runs to 16 residues. Trimming cost V 5 bases and J 8 bases; bases outside gene matches: 12. Per germline, CDR1 SEHNR and CDR2 FQNEAQ (reference sequence).

J is TRBJ2-5 and V is TRBV6-5, with 7 bases identical to TRBD1. The J segment lost 1 base and the V segment lost 5 bases, leaving 4 bases of the junction unmatched. CDR3 length: 14 residues. Per germline, CDR1 MNHEY and CDR2 SVGAGI. For the CDR3, the DNA is TGTGCCAGCAGTAAGGGACAGTTCCAAGAGACCCAGTACTTC. Its translation: CASSKGQFQETQYF.

This clone has a handful of counts. J is TRBJ1-3 and V is TRBV4-1; D is uncertain. The V end was cut by 1 base, the J end by 7 bases, with 11 bases between. The CDR3 sequence is 14 residues long. Germline V lookup: CDR1 MGHRA, CDR2 YSYEKL. CDR3 region: CASSQAPGENTIYF. The CDR3 DNA follows: TGCGCCAGCAGCCAAGCTCCTGGAGAGAACACCATATATTTT.

This chain links TRBV2 with TRBJ2-3; 10 positions agree with TRBD2. Germline-derived CDR1 and CDR2 are SNHLY and FYNNEI. This CDR3 comprises 19 residues. Trimming removed 4 bases from V and 1 base from J; junction bases left unmatched: 14. CDR3 protein: CASSVVSGGPPSRTDTQYF. Here the CDR3 DNA reads TGTGCCAGCAGTGTAGTTAGCGGGGGGCCTCCGTCCCGCACAGATACGCAGTATTTT.

The chain is built from TRBV19 and TRBJ2-2; 9 nucleotides align to TRBD1. The CDR3 is 17 residues long. The germline V gene has CDR1 LNHDA and CDR2 SQIVND (reference sequence). Trimming at V came to 4 bases and at J to 1 base, leaving 7 bases not matched to a gene. This CDR3 reads CASSTIQGARNTGELFF. The CDR3 DNA reads as TGTGCCAGTAGTACGATACAGGGGGCCAGGAACACCGGGGAGCTGTTTTTT.

The V gene is TRBV11-3, the J gene TRBJ2-1, with D possibly matching TRBD2 (7 bases). Germline lookup yields CDR1 SGHNT and CDR2 YENEEA. The CDR3 runs to 15 residues. Trimming cost V 2 bases and J 6 bases, with 14 bases left between them. The CDR3, as DNA: TGTGCCAGCAGCTTACTAGGGGGGGCCGCCAATGAGCAGTTCTTC. Its protein is CASSLLGGAANEQFF.

The rearrangement joins TRBV25-1 to TRBJ2-4, with D perhaps matching TRBD1 (6 bases). Germline V lookup: CDR1 MGHDK, CDR2 SYGVNS. This CDR3 region has 11 residues. Trimming took off 6 bases at V and 8 bases at J, with 8 bases between the two ends. The CDR3 DNA is TGTGCCAGCAGGGGGGCGTACATTCAGTACTTC. Its protein is CASRGAYIQYF.

This clone was found once. The sample has other DNA sequences that encode this CDR3 too. The V call is TRBV5-1, the J call TRBJ2-2; 7 nucleotides align to TRBD2. From germline, CDR1 is SGHRS and CDR2 YFSETQ. This CDR3 has 14 residues. V shed 7 bases and J 1 base; nucleotides not matched to a gene: 4. Here the CDR3 DNA reads TGCGCCAGCTCGGGGGGTAGGAACACCGGGGAGCTGTTTTTT. The encoded protein is CASSGGRNTGELFF.

The V and J genes are TRBV11-1 and TRBJ1-2; weak D call: TRBD1 (5 bases). Germline V CDR1 and CDR2: SGHAT, FQDESV (reference sequence). This CDR3 region has 13 residues. V was trimmed by 5 bases and J by 2 bases, leaving 9 bases between them. The CDR3 coding sequence is TGTGCCAGCAGCCGCAGGGCGAACTATGGCTACACCTTC. This codes for CASSRRANYGYTF.

CDR3 in amino acids: CASSLQRGSRNEQFF. The CDR3 DNA is TGTGCCAGCAGCTTACAACGGGGTTCTCGGAATGAGCAGTTCTTC. This chain links TRBV7-9 with TRBJ2-1; D perhaps matches TRBD2 (5 bases). There are 15 residues in the CDR3. V was shortened by 2 bases and J by 7 bases, with 15 bases between the two germline ends. CDR1 and CDR2 (germline): SEHNR, FQNEAQ (reference sequence). Looking up the rest from reference TRBV7-9 and TRBJ2-1 gives the full variable domain: DTGVSQNPRHKITKRGQNVTFRCDPISEHNRLYWYRQTLGQGPEFLTYFQNEAQLEKSRLLSDRFSAERPKGSFSTLEIQRTEQGDSAMYLCASSLQRGSRNEQFFGPGTRLTVL.

CDR3 amino acids: CASSHQTDRATGELFF. The DNA of the CDR3 is TGCGCCAGCAGCCACCAGACAGACCGGGCCACCGGGGAGCTGTTTTTT. The V call is TRBV4-3, the J call TRBJ2-2, with D maybe TRBD1 (5 bases). V gave up 3 bases and J gave up 4 bases, with 15 bases separating them. The CDR3 sequence is 16 residues long. Germline CDR1 and CDR2: LGHNA and YSLEER.

The chain recombines TRBV19 with TRBJ2-3, with 11 bases matching TRBD1. Looked up from germline, CDR1 is LNHDA and CDR2 is SQIVND (reference sequence). J was trimmed by 5 bases and V by 1 base; bases with no gene match: 2. This CDR3 comprises 15 residues. This CDR3 is CASSIGGQGGDTQYF. For the CDR3, the DNA is TGTGCCAGTAGTATAGGGGGACAGGGGGGAGATACGCAGTATTTT.

This chain joins TRBV27 and TRBJ2-1; D might be TRBD1 (5 bases). From germline, CDR1 is MNHEY and CDR2 SMNVEV (reference sequence). The CDR3 has 13 amino acids. Trimming took 6 bases from V and 6 from J, leaving 12 bases between them. CDR3 DNA: TGTGCCAGCAGCCCCCTGGGGCTCAATGAGCAGTTCTTC. Amino acids: CASSPLGLNEQFF.

The chain uses TRBV5-4 and TRBJ1-2; tentatively, D is TRBD1 (5 bases). The V end lost 3 bases, the J end lost 0 bases, and 12 bases lay between the germline ends. The germline V gene encodes CDR1 SGHNT and CDR2 YYREEE (reference sequence). This CDR3 comprises 15 residues. CDR3 DNA sequence: TGTGCCAGCAGCTCCCCCACAGGAACTAACTATGGCTACACCTTC. It translates to CASSSPTGTNYGYTF.

This clone has a handful of counts. The V call is TRBV7-8, the J call TRBJ1-4; TRBD1 is a possible D gene (6 bases). The CDR3 extends over 15 amino acids. V was clipped by 5 bases and J by 2 bases, with 12 bases between them. CDR1 is SGHVS and CDR2 is FQNEAQ in the germline V gene. As DNA, the CDR3 is TGTGCCAGCAGCCCAGGGGCCGTCACTAATGAAAAACTGTTTTTT. Translation gives CASSPGAVTNEKLFF.

The chain has TRBV4-3 and TRBJ1-2; perhaps TRBD1 as D (5 bases). The length of the CDR3 is 16 residues. Trimming left V 0 bases short and J 4 bases short, with 15 bases between. The germline V gene encodes CDR1 LGHNA and CDR2 YSLEER. The CDR3 is CASSQDRQGTLYGYTF. The CDR3 DNA follows: TGCGCCAGCAGCCAAGATAGGCAGGGTACCCTCTATGGCTACACCTTC.

The rearrangement joins TRBV10-3 to TRBJ2-1, with 9 nucleotides matching TRBD2. Per germline, CDR1 ENHRY and CDR2 SYGVKD. This CDR3 has 18 residues. J lost 1 base, V lost 0 bases, and 7 bases had no gene match. Written as DNA, the CDR3 is TGTGCCATCAGTGAGTCGAGTAGCGGGGGCTTATCCTACAATGAGCAGTTCTTC. It codes for CAISESSSGGLSYNEQFF.

This chain joins TRBV7-3 and TRBJ1-4, with TRBD1 matching over 7 bases. V lost 4 bases, J lost 8 bases, and 4 bases stayed unmatched. This CDR3 has 13 residues. Germline V gives CDR1 SGHTA, CDR2 FQGTGA. This chain's CDR3 is CASSSEQGEKLFF. The DNA of the CDR3 is TGTGCCAGCAGCTCCGAACAGGGGGAAAAACTGTTTTTT.

The chain links TRBV12-2 to TRBJ1-5. TRBV12-2 is deemed a pseudogene. The CDR3 has 16 residues. CDR3 sequence: CASLNKGRGGNQPQHF. The CDR3 DNA follows: TGTGCAAGTTTAAATAAGGGCAGGGGAGGGAATCAGCCCCAGCATTTT.

This sequence joins TRBV6-6 and TRBJ1-6; D uncertain. CDR3 length: 16 residues. V shed 4 bases and J shed 2 bases, with 12 bases lying between them. CDR1 MNHNY and CDR2 SVGAGI come from the germline V gene (reference sequence). CDR3 DNA sequence: TGTGCCAGCAGTTTAGCTGGAGTGACCTATAATTCACCCCTCCACTTT. As protein: CASSLAGVTYNSPLHF.

The V and J genes are TRBV9 and TRBJ2-5, with 8 bases that match TRBD2. Germline V CDR1 and CDR2: SGDLS, YYNGEE. CDR3 length equals 15 residues. Trimming cost V 0 bases and J 5 bases; bases outside gene matches: 6. The CDR3 DNA reads as TGTGCCAGCAGCGTAGCTTCGGGGGGGCCGGAGACCCAGTACTTC. Its protein is CASSVASGGPETQYF. Full variable domain (remainder filled in from reference TRBV9 and TRBJ2-5): DSGVTQTPKHLITATGQRVTLRCSPRSGDLSVYWYQQSLDQGLQFLIQYYNGEERAKGNILERFSAQQFPDLHSELNLSSLELGDSALYFCASSVASGGPETQYFGPGTRLLVL.

A few counts support this clone. The V and J genes are TRBV28 and TRBJ1-5; the match to TRBD1 covers 9 bases. CDR1 is MDHEN, CDR2 SYDVKM, per germline. J was trimmed by 1 base and V by 7 bases; bases with no gene match: 5. The CDR3 is 15 residues long. The CDR3 loop reads CASTQTGGSNQPQHF. The CDR3 DNA reads TGTGCCAGCACACAAACAGGGGGCAGCAATCAGCCCCAGCATTTT.

The chain couples TRBV30 to TRBJ1-1; 8 nucleotides align to TRBD1. The CDR3 length is 14 residues. The V gene end was trimmed by 5 bases and the J gene end by 5 bases; junction bases not matched to a gene: 10. Germline V gene lookup returns CDR1 GTSNPN and CDR2 SVGIG (reference sequence). The CDR3 region has the DNA TGTGCCTGGTTGGGGCAGGGGGCGCGAACTGAAGCTTTCTTT. Residues: CAWLGQGARTEAFF.

J is TRBJ2-3 and V is TRBV2; 12 positions match TRBD2. With V trimmed by 2 bases and J by 0 bases, 3 bases remained unmatched. Per germline, CDR1 SNHLY and CDR2 FYNNEI. The CDR3 contains 17 residues. CDR3: CASSEHLAGGSTDTQYF. The CDR3 bases are TGTGCCAGCAGTGAACACCTAGCGGGGGGGAGCACAGATACGCAGTATTTT.

J is TRBJ1-1 and V is TRBV6-4; 10 positions match TRBD1. The junction had 1 base not matched to a gene; V was cut back by 0 bases and J by 3 bases. The V gene's germline CDR1 is MRHNA and CDR2 SNTAGT. This CDR3 contains 15 residues. The CDR3 coding sequence is TGTGCCAGCAGTGACTCCGGGACAGGGGACACTGAAGCTTTCTTT. It codes for CASSDSGTGDTEAFF.

The V gene is TRBV24-1, the J gene TRBJ1-3, with TRBD1 matching over 12 bases. CDR1 and CDR2 (germline): KGHDR, SFDVKD. The CDR3 is made up of 16 amino acids. V dropped 2 bases and J dropped 5; count of bases not matched to a gene: 3. The CDR3 sequence is CATSDSGTGGRNTIYF. The CDR3 DNA follows: TGTGCCACCAGTGATTCCGGGACAGGGGGCAGAAACACCATATATTTT.

CDR3 DNA sequence: TGTGCCAGCAGTTCGGTAGGACTAGCGGGGACAGAGACCCAGTACTTC. Translating it yields CASSSVGLAGTETQYF. The rearrangement uses TRBV6-2 or TRBV6-3 and TRBJ2-5, with 12 bases aligning to TRBD2. This CDR3 is built from 16 residues. Germline lookup yields CDR1 MNHEY and CDR2 SVGEGT. J was trimmed by 4 bases and V by 4 bases; bases with no gene match: 7.

The V call is TRBV4-3, the J call TRBJ1-2; possibly TRBD1 for D (6 bases). V lost 2 bases and J lost 8, with 18 bases in between. Germline V gene data show CDR1 as LGHNA and CDR2 as YSLEER. This CDR3 spans 15 amino acids. Written as DNA, the CDR3 is TGCGCCAGCAGCCAAATACAGGGAGCCGTTGAAGGCTACACCTTC. Residues: CASSQIQGAVEGYTF.

DNA of the CDR3: TGCGCCAGCAGCTTGGGGACAGGGGCCGAGCAGTACGTC. This sequence encodes CASSLGTGAEQYV. V usage is TRBV5-1 and J usage is TRBJ2-7; 9 bases align to TRBD1. In germline, CDR1 is SGHRS, CDR2 YFSETQ. The CDR3 extends over 13 amino acids. The V segment lost 0 bases and the J segment 6 bases; nucleotides outside the gene matches: 1.

This chain uses TRBV18 with TRBJ2-3; tentatively, D is TRBD1 (5 bases). The CDR3 loop spans 15 amino acids. The germline gives CDR1 KGHSH, CDR2 LQKENI. Trimming left V 3 bases short and J 4 bases short, with 14 bases between. The DNA for the CDR3 is TGTGCCAGCTCACCGACCCACGTAGGGGCAGATACGCAGTATTTT. Residues: CASSPTHVGADTQYF.

This clone appeared a few times. The chain has TRBV9 and TRBJ2-2; 7 bases align to TRBD1. The CDR3 runs 15 residues. CDR1 is SGDLS, CDR2 YYNGEE, per germline. V gave up 4 bases and J gave up 4 bases; unmatched junction bases: 7. The CDR3 sequence: CASSSRTGGTGELFF. In DNA form, the CDR3 reads TGTGCCAGCAGCTCTAGGACAGGAGGCACCGGGGAGCTGTTTTTT.